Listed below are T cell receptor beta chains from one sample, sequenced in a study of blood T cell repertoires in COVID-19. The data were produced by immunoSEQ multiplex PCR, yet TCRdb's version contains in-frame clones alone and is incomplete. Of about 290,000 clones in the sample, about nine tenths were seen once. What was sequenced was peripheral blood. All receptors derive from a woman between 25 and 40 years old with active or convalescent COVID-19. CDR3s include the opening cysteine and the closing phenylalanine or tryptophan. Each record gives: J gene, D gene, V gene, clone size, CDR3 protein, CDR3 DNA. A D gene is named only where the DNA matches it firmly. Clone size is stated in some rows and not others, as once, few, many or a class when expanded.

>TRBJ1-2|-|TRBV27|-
CASFSVPYGYTF
TGTGCCAGCTTTAGCGTTCCTTATGGCTACACCTTC
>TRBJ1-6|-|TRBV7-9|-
CASSRERNSPLHF
TGTGCCAGCAGCAGGGAGCGAAATTCACCCCTCCACTTT
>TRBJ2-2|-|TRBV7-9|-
CASSLISGSGLFF
TGTGCCAGCAGCTTAATCTCCGGTAGTGGGCTGTTTTTT
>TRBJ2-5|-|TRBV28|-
CASSLPRARETQYF
TGTGCCAGCAGTTTACCCAGGGCCCGAGAGACCCAGTACTTC
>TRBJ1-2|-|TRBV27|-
CASSLQGPNYGYTF
TGTGCCAGCAGCTTACAGGGTCCTAACTATGGCTACACCTTC
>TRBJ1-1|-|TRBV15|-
CATSSAAGTEAFF
TGTGCCACCAGCAGTGCCGCCGGCACTGAAGCTTTCTTT
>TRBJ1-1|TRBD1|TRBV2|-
CASRGTGLYTEAFF
TGTGCCAGCAGGGGGACAGGGCTTTATACTGAAGCTTTCTTT
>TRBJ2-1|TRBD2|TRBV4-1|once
CASSQDLAGFNEQFF
TGCGCCAGCAGCCAAGATCTAGCGGGGTTTAATGAGCAGTTCTTC
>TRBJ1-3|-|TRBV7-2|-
CASSLGGRNTIYF
TGTGCCAGCAGCTTAGGGGGCAGAAACACCATATATTTT
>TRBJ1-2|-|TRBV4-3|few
CASSQQGSAIYGYTF
TGCGCCAGCAGCCAACAGGGGAGCGCTATCTATGGCTACACCTTC
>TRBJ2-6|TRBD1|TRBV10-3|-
CAISATGGTGANVLTF
TGTGCCATCAGTGCTACAGGGGGCACTGGGGCCAACGTCCTGACTTTC
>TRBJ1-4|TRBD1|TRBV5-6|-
CASSIQGETNEKLFF
TGTGCCAGCAGCATACAGGGGGAAACTAATGAAAAACTGTTTTTT
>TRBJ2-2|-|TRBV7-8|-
CASSLIKGLSTGELFF
TGTGCCAGCAGCTTAATTAAGGGGCTAAGCACCGGGGAGCTGTTTTTT
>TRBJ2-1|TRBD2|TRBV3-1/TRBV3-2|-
CASSQGLAGGAEQFF
TGTGCCAGCAGCCAAGGACTAGCGGGGGGTGCTGAGCAGTTCTTC
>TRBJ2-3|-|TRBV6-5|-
CASSYVGTPDTQYF
TGTGCCAGCAGTTACGTAGGGACACCAGATACGCAGTATTTT
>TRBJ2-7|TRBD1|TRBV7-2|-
CASTDGTASKQYF
TGTGCCAGCACCGACGGGACAGCCTCGAAGCAGTACTTC
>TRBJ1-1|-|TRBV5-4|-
CASSLGELYTEAFF
TGTGCCAGCAGCTTGGGGGAGTTATACACTGAAGCTTTCTTT
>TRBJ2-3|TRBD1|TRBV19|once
CASSDRTGGYGHSDTQYF
TGTGCCAGTAGTGATAGGACAGGGGGCTATGGGCATTCAGATACGCAGTATTTT
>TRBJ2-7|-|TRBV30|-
CAWSVAGYEQYF
TGTGCCTGGAGTGTAGCCGGCTACGAGCAGTACTTC
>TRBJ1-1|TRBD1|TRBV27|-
CASNRGAAFF
TGTGCCAGCAACAGGGGAGCAGCTTTCTTT
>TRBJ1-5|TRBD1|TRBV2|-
CASFDRDRDEQPQHF
TGTGCCAGCTTCGACCGGGACAGGGATGAGCAGCCCCAGCATTTT
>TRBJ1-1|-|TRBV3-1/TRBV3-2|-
CASSTGGGTEAFF
TGTGCCAGCTCGACGGGGGGAGGGACTGAAGCTTTCTTT
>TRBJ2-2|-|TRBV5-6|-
CASSLEGTLAGFF
TGTGCCAGCAGCTTGGAAGGCACCCTGGCGGGGTTTTTT
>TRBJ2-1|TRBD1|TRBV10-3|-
CAIRSPGTVYNEQFF
TGTGCCATCAGGTCTCCCGGGACAGTTTACAATGAGCAGTTCTTC
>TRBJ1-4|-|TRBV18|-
CASSSMGAGGNEKLFF
TGTGCCAGCTCATCCATGGGGGCCGGAGGTAATGAAAAACTGTTTTTT
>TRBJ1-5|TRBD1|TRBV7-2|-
CASSPQGWAEAQHF
TGTGCCAGCAGCCCACAGGGGTGGGCAGAGGCCCAGCATTTT
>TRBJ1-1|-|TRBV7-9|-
CASRQGFTEAFF
TGTGCCAGCAGACAGGGTTTTACTGAAGCTTTCTTT